Here is one T cell receptor beta chain with its context. Its antigen is undetermined. Clones were sequenced by immunoSEQ multiplex PCR, and TCRdb holds only the in-frame ones, with some missing. Among under 65,000 clones listed, approximately 81% were seen once. The data were obtained in a study of OX40 agonist ivuxolimab in advanced cancers. Study details: The patients' treatment was ivuxolimab, an agonistic anti-OX40 (CD134) antibody. Two patients with cutaneous melanoma and one with hepatocellular carcinoma, three in total, showed partial responses. General study findings and limits: Clonal expansion in partial responders at 0.1-3.0 mg/kg ranked among the lowest.

The V end was cut by 7 bases, the J end by 0 bases, with 16 bases between. Germline lookup yields CDR1 SNHLY and CDR2 FYNNEI. The CDR3 runs to 17 residues. The chain has TRBV2 and TRBJ2-6; no clear D gene. The sequence derives from an adult with an advanced solid tumor such as melanoma, head and neck, liver or kidney cancer. The source material was CD4+ or CD8+ T cells sorted from blood, sampled in a trial of the OX40 agonist ivuxolimab. This CDR3 is CASKDLGSRSGANVLTF. The CDR3 nucleotides are TGTGCCAGCAAGGACCTGGGGTCGCGCTCTGGGGCCAACGTCCTGACTTTC. Filled out from reference TRBV2 and TRBJ2-6, the complete variable domain reads EPEVTQTPSHQVTQMGQEVILRCVPISNHLYFYWYRQILGQKVEFLVSFYNNEISEKSEIFDDQFSVERPDGSNFTLKIRSTKLEDSAMYFCASKDLGSRSGANVLTFGAGSRLTVL.